This TCR beta chain was obtained from a study of blood T cells in healthy people across ages. Across the study: Template switching caught about one barcoded beta molecule for each two T cells.

Study-wide results and limits: Nothing was known about donor CMV status, and this possibly confounded expanded clonotype changes.

This CDR3 has 13 amino acids. The V gene's germline CDR1 is ENHRY and CDR2 SYGVKD. Trimming cost V 7 bases and J 6 bases; bases outside gene matches: 8. A second PCR of roughly 7 to 11 cycles used a sample-barcoded 5' primer and a J-beta primer mix. TCRdb reanalysed the 5' RACE reads using MiXCR and keeps one entry per CDR3 protein. The sample lists approximately 600,000 distinct CDR3 sequences; about 54% were seen once. About this clonotype: No antigen is known for it.

The source material was blood. This clonotype originated in a man aged 55 to 69 in good health. The V and J genes are TRBV10-3 and TRBJ1-2; TRBD1 agrees at 7 bases. This chain's CDR3 is CAITLDRADGYTF. The DNA for the CDR3 is TGTGCCATCACTTTAGACAGGGCGGATGGCTACACCTTC.